This T cell receptor (beta chain) was identified in a study of blood T cell repertoires in COVID-19. V shed 5 bases and J shed 0 bases, with 9 bases lying between them. The CDR3 has 14 residues. Looked up from germline, CDR1 is WNHNN and CDR2 is SYGVQD (reference sequence). Using immunoSEQ multiplex PCR, the repertoire was profiled, and TCRdb retains in-frame clones only, with some absent. The data hold approximately 53,000 clones, with around 90% observed a single time. This chain joins TRBV10-1 and TRBJ2-3, with D perhaps TRBD2 (5 bases). This TCR came from a woman of 80 years or more with COVID-19, enrolled during active disease. The sample comprised peripheral blood. In DNA, the CDR3 is TGCGCCAGCAGTCACGAGGGAAGCACAGATACGCAGTATTTT. It encodes CASSHEGSTDTQYF.